This entry features one T cell receptor beta chain sequence. Its antigen is unknown. The time point: 10-day in vitro stimulation with candidate neoantigen peptide 5. Cells were stimulated roughly eleven days with each of seven or eight ELISpot-reactive neoantigens. Clone fold changes were calculated against an identical culture without peptide. The data derive from a study of PD-1 blockade in mismatch repair-deficient tumors. Study-level points and caveats: About 4.5% of the roughly 150 peptide-expanded blood TCRs were also found in tumor.

After removal of 5 bases from V and 4 bases from J, the junction contained 14 bases not matched to a gene. The CDR3 loop spans 17 amino acids. In germline, CDR1 is MNHEY, CDR2 SMNVEV (reference sequence). Method: immunoSEQ multiplex PCR; TCRdb's copy keeps in-frame clones and lacks some. The table lists over 13,000 clones, approximately 84% of them singletons. The rearrangement joins TRBV27 to TRBJ1-2, with 9 bases matching TRBD1. The sequence was collected from an adult with mismatch repair-deficient cancer. The starting material was cells cultured in vitro, obtained from a patient treated with pembrolizumab. The CDR3 spells CASSPGTGFNLGYGYTF. CDR3 DNA: TGTGCCAGCAGTCCCGGGACAGGGTTTAATCTAGGCTATGGCTACACCTTC.